Reported below is one T cell receptor beta chain. Researchers sorted participants into cohorts using their self-reported clinical history. In the source study's methods: Nucleated cell number was recorded as an estimate derived from reference gene primer amplification. Assay used: immunoSEQ multiplex PCR; TCRdb lists only in-frame clones, some missing. V and J calls and clone size come straight from that table; D and trimming were deduced from the DNA. This sample carries fewer than 500,000 clones, roughly 85% of them seen once, and the ten largest clones take about 2.1%. This entry belongs to a study of blood T cell repertoires in COVID-19. Study information: Spain, Italy and the United States supplied samples that represented acute and convalescent COVID-19. PBMCs, B-cell-depleted T cells, or T cells were the source of the cDNA or gDNA that made up the material.

The CDR3 covers 13 residues. In germline, CDR1 is MDHEN, CDR2 SYDVKM. This receptor was obtained from a woman aged 18-35 years with acute COVID-19. This sequence joins TRBV28 and TRBJ2-3, with D perhaps TRBD2 (6 bases). The sample taken for sequencing was PBMCs or T cells enriched from blood (not recorded which). The CDR3 protein is CITGTPHTDTQYF. The CDR3 DNA is TGTATTACCGGGACTCCTCACACAGATACGCAGTATTTT. The variable domain in full, completed from reference TRBV28 and TRBJ2-3, reads DVKVTQSSRYLVKRTGEKVFLECVQDMDHENMFWYRQDPGLGLRLIYFSYDVKMKEKGDIPEGYSVSREKKERFSLILESASTNQTSMYLCITGTPHTDTQYFGPGTRLTVL.